A selection of T cell receptor beta chains follows, all from one sample in a study of chemoradiotherapy in HPV16-positive cancers. Libraries were prepared by immunoSEQ multiplex PCR; TCRdb keeps only in-frame clonotypes and omits some of them. The data hold approximately 19,000 clones, with about 90% observed a single time. Sample: blood, taken from a patient who underwent chemoradiotherapy. The source of these receptors is a human donor with HPV-associated anogenital cancer. Both conserved end residues are part of each CDR3. The order of the fields is clone size, CDR3 length, J gene, D gene, V gene, CDR3 DNA, CDR3 protein. A D gene is named only where the DNA matches it firmly. Expanded clones get a size class; other rows say once, few or many, or leave the size out.

>once|13|TRBJ2-1|-|TRBV5-1
TGCGCCAGCAGCTTGGCCAGGACCGATGAGCAGTTCTTC
CASSLARTDEQFF
>once|15|TRBJ2-5|-|TRBV25-1
TGTGCCAGCAGTGAATTTTTGGGCGGGAAAGAGACCCAGTACTTC
CASSEFLGGKETQYF
>-|17|TRBJ2-7|TRBD2|TRBV5-1
TGCGCCAGCAGCCCCCACGGGACTAGCGGGTCCACCTACGAGCAGTACTTC
CASSPHGTSGSTYEQYF
>few|13|TRBJ1-6|TRBD1|TRBV27
TGTGCCAGCAGTCCACAGGGGGCATCACCCCTCCACTTT
CASSPQGASPLHF
>-|13|TRBJ1-4|TRBD1|TRBV28
TGTGCCAGCCAGACAGGGAAAAATGAAAAACTGTTTTTT
CASQTGKNEKLFF
>-|17|TRBJ2-7|TRBD1|TRBV4-1
TGCGCCAGCAGCCCCGGACAGGGGTGGTCCGATTTTTACGAGCAGTACTTC
CASSPGQGWSDFYEQYF
>few|15|TRBJ1-5|-|TRBV5-1
TGCGCCAGCAGCTTGGACAGTTATAGCAATCAGCCCCAGCATTTT
CASSLDSYSNQPQHF
>-|15|TRBJ2-2|TRBD2|TRBV11-3
TGTGCCAGCAGCTTAGCGGGGGGGAACACCGGGGAGCTGTTTTTT
CASSLAGGNTGELFF
>-|16|TRBJ1-3|-|TRBV5-4
TGTGCCAGCAGCTTGGACAGGGCCTACTCTGGAAACACCATATATTTT
CASSLDRAYSGNTIYF
>-|15|TRBJ1-4|-|TRBV7-2
TGTGCCAGCAGCTCCGACAGCACATATAATGAAAAACTGTTTTTT
CASSSDSTYNEKLFF
>-|16|TRBJ2-1|TRBD2|TRBV6-6
TGTGCCAGCAGGCAAAGAGCGGGAGGCCTTTACAATGAGCAGTTCTTC
CASRQRAGGLYNEQFF
>-|15|TRBJ2-2|-|TRBV7-6
TGTGCCAGCAGCAGGGTACAGGGTGGAACCGGGGAGCTGTTTTTT
CASSRVQGGTGELFF
>-|15|TRBJ2-3|-|TRBV9
TGTGCCAGCAACCACGTGGGGGTGGGCACAGATACGCAGTATTTT
CASNHVGVGTDTQYF
>-|15|TRBJ2-7|TRBD1|TRBV19
TGTGCCAGTAGTACCCGGACAGGGGGGTCCTACGAGCAGTACTTC
CASSTRTGGSYEQYF
>-|14|TRBJ1-1|-|TRBV11-3
TGTGCCAGCAGCTTAGGGGGAGGAAGCACTGAAGCTTTCTTT
CASSLGGGSTEAFF
>-|14|TRBJ1-2|-|TRBV5-1
TGCGCCAGCAGCTCCGCGGCAGGAAACTATGGCTACACCTTC
CASSSAAGNYGYTF
>-|14|TRBJ2-7|-|TRBV11-2
TGTGCCAGCCTCCGCGGTAGCGGATCCTACGAGCAGTACTTC
CASLRGSGSYEQYF
>-|15|TRBJ1-2|TRBD1|TRBV6-5
TGTGCCAGCAGTTCAGGGACAGGGGGCTTCTATGGCTACACCTTC
CASSSGTGGFYGYTF
>-|15|TRBJ1-3|-|TRBV5-1
TGCGCCAGCAGCTTGGCCGGAGGTTCTGGAAACACCATATATTTT
CASSLAGGSGNTIYF
>-|12|TRBJ2-5|-|TRBV2
TGTGCCCGGGACGCTACTCAAGAGACCCAGTACTTC
CARDATQETQYF